This TCR beta chain comes out of a study of shared clonotypes between healthy human individuals. Study conclusions and caveats: Shared clonotypes: about 5.3% naive CD4, around 3.4% naive CD8, about 2.5% memory CD4, approximately 0.37% memory CD8. Generally, estimated richness proved larger in naive subsets than it did in memory subsets.

Using immunoSEQ multiplex PCR, the repertoire was profiled, and TCRdb retains in-frame clones only, with some absent. The sample lists 2,500,000 or so clones, around nine tenths seen once, with roughly 0.15% in the top ten. This clone has more than one count but fewer than ten. Its antigen is still unknown. Trimming took 1 base from V and 7 from J, leaving 10 bases between them. In germline, CDR1 is SGHAT, CDR2 FQNNGV. The CDR3 has 13 residues. The chain links TRBV11-2 to TRBJ1-2; D remains ambiguous. Input material: naive CD4+ T cells sorted from blood. This sample's subset: CD45RA+ positively selected. This TCR came from a man in his late teens or twenties in good health. The CDR3 bases are TGTGCCAGCAGCTTAGGTCAATCGAGTGGCTACACCTTC. Protein sequence: CASSLGQSSGYTF.